These T cell receptor beta chains were read from a single sample in a study of OX40 agonist ivuxolimab in advanced cancers. Here immunoSEQ multiplex PCR was the method, and the copy in TCRdb shows in-frame clones only, minus some. The sample lists around 140,000 clones, less than 95% occurring once. The sample was CD4+ or CD8+ T cells sorted from blood, taken in a trial of the OX40 agonist ivuxolimab. These TCRs come from an adult with an advanced solid tumor such as melanoma, head and neck, liver or kidney cancer. Each CDR3 is given with its conserved first and last residue. The order of the fields is J gene, V gene, D gene, CDR3 length, clone size, CDR3 DNA, CDR3 protein. D genes are given only for firm matches. Size values are once, few and many counts, or a class for expanded clones, and some rows have none.

TRBJ1-2 TRBV7-9 . 16 . TGTGCCAGCAGCTTAGGAGATGGCAGGGCGTTAGGCGGCTACACCTTC CASSLGDGRALGGYTF
TRBJ1-4 TRBV6-1 . 15 . TGTGCCAGCTGGCGGGGGCAGACAACTAATGAAAAACTGTTTTTT CASWRGQTTNEKLFF
TRBJ2-7 TRBV19 TRBD1 14 . TGTGCCAGTAGTTCGACAGGGGGTAGGGACGAGCAGTACTTC CASSSTGGRDEQYF
TRBJ1-1 TRBV18 . 14 . TGTGCCAGCTCACCGACATCCATGAACACTGAAGCTTTCTTT CASSPTSMNTEAFF
TRBJ1-1 TRBV5-4 . 15 . TGTGCCAGCAGCTTGAGGGTTACCCAGAACACTGAAGCTTTCTTT CASSLRVTQNTEAFF
TRBJ2-5 TRBV6-6 TRBD2 15 few TGTGCCAGCAGGTCCCCCCAACGGGAGGGAGAGACCCAGTACTTC CASRSPQREGETQYF
TRBJ1-1 TRBV30 TRBD1 12 . TGTGCCTGGGGACAGGGGAACACTGAAGCTTTCTTT CAWGQGNTEAFF
TRBJ2-7 TRBV7-3 TRBD1 12 . TGTGCCAGCAGCTCACAGGGGACCGAGCAGTACTTC CASSSQGTEQYF
TRBJ1-3 TRBV19 . 15 . TGTGCCAGCTCGGATCGGGGCTACTCTGGAAACACCATATATTTT CASSDRGYSGNTIYF
TRBJ2-7 TRBV30 . 13 . TGTGCCTGGAGTGTAGTACATTACTACGAGCAGTACTTC CAWSVVHYYEQYF
TRBJ1-1 TRBV6-5 . 12 few TGTGCCAGCAGTACCCGGACTACTGGGGCTTTCTTT CASSTRTTGAFF
TRBJ2-1 TRBV4-1 . 13 . TGCGCCAGCAGCCAAGGTCGGGGCAATGAGCAGTTCTTC CASSQGRGNEQFF
TRBJ2-6 TRBV28 . 15 . TGTGCCAGCGGTTTCCGGAGGACAGGGGCCAACGTCCTGACTTTC CASGFRRTGANVLTF
TRBJ1-3 TRBV25-1 TRBD1 17 few TGTGCCAGCAGTGAATATTGGACAGGGAACTCTGGAAACACCATATATTTT CASSEYWTGNSGNTIYF
TRBJ2-2 TRBV30 . 11 . TGTGCCTGGAGAAACCCCGGGGAGCTGTTTTTT CAWRNPGELFF
TRBJ1-1 TRBV28 . 13 . TGTGCCAGCAGTGTACATGTGAACACTGAAGCTTTCTTT CASSVHVNTEAFF
TRBJ2-1 TRBV7-3 . 15 . TGTGCCAGCAGCTTAGGTAGCGGCCTATACAATGAGCAGTTCTTC CASSLGSGLYNEQFF